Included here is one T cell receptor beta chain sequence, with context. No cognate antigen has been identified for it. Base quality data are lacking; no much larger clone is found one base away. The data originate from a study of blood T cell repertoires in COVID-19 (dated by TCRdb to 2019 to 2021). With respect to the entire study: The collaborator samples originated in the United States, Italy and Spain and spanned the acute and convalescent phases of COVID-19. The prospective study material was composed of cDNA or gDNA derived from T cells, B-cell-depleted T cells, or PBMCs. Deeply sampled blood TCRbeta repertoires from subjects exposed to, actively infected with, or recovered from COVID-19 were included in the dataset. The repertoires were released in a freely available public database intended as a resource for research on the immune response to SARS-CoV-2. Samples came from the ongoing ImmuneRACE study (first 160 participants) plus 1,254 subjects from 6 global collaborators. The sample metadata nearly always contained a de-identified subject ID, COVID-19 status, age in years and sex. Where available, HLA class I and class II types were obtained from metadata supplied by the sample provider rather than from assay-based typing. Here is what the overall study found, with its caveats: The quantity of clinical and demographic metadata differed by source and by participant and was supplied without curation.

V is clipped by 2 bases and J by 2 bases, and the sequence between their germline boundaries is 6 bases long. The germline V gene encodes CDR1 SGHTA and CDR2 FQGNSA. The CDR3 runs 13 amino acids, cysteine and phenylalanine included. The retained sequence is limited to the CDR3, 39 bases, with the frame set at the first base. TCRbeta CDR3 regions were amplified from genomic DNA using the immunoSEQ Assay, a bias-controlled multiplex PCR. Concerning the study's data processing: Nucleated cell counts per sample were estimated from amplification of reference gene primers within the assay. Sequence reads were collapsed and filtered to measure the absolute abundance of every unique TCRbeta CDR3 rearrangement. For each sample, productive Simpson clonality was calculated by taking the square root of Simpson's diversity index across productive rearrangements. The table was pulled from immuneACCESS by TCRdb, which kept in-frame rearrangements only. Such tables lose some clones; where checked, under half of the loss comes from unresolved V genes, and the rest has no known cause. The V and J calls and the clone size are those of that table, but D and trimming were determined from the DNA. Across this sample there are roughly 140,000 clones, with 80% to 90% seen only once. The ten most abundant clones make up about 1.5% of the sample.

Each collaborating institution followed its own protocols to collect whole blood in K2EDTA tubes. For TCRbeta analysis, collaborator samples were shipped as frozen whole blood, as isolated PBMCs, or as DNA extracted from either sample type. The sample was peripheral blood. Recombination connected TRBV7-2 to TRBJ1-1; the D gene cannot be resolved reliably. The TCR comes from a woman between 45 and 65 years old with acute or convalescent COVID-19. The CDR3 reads CASSLNINTEAFF. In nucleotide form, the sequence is TGTGCCAGCAGCTTAAACATCAACACTGAAGCTTTCTTT.